This TCR beta chain was captured by sequencing in a study of blood T cell repertoires in COVID-19. Study details: Sites in the United States, Italy and Spain provided acute and convalescent COVID-19 samples. The analysed material was cDNA or gDNA that came from T cells, B-cell-depleted T cells, or PBMCs.

Germline V CDR1 and CDR2: SGHRS, YFSETQ. This CDR3 is built from 16 residues. V was shortened by 2 bases and J by 3 bases, with 17 bases between the two germline ends. Authors' processing steps: Reference gene primer amplification yielded estimated nucleated cell counts. TCRdb's table, derived via immunoSEQ multiplex PCR, lists solely in-frame clones and lacks some. V, J and clone size are those of that table, while D and trimming were read from the DNA. The data show some 60,000 clones, around 84% seen once. This chain connects TRBV5-1 to TRBJ1-2, with TRBD1 as a possible D gene (5 bases). Sequenced input: peripheral blood. This sequence was found in an older man with acute or convalescent COVID-19. This CDR3 reads CASSLNGAGPYYGYTF. CDR3 in DNA: TGCGCCAGCAGCTTAAATGGGGCAGGACCGTACTATGGCTACACCTTC.